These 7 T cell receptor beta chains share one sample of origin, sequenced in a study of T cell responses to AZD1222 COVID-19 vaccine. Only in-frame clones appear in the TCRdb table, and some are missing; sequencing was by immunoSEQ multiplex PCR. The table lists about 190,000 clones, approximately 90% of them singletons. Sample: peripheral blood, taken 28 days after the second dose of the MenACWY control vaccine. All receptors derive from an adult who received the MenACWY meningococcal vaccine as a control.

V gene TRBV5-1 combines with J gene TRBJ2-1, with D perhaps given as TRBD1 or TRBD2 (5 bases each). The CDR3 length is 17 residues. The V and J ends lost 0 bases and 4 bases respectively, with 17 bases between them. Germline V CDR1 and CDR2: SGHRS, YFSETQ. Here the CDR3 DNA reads TGCGCCAGCAGCTTGGCGGGGACGGAAGACCCTTACAATGAGCAGTTCTTC. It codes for CASSLAGTEDPYNEQFF.

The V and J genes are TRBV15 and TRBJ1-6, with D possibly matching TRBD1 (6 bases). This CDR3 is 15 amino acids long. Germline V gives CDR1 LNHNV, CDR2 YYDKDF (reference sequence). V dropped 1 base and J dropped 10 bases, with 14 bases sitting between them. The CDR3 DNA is TGTGCCACCAGCAGAGCACAGGGCCCAGGGTCACCCCTCCACTTT. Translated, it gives CATSRAQGPGSPLHF. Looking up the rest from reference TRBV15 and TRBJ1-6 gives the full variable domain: DAMVIQNPRYQVTQFGKPVTLSCSQTLNHNVMYWYQQKSSQAPKLLFHYYDKDFNNEADTPDNFQSRRPNTSFCFLDIRSPGLGDTAMYLCATSRAQGPGSPLHFGNGTRLTVT.

The CDR3 nucleotides read TGTGCCAGCAGTTACGGGGGACTGGGCTACGAGCAGTACTTC. Translation gives CASSYGGLGYEQYF. This sequence joins TRBV6-5 and TRBJ2-7, with a possible D match to TRBD2 (6 bases). CDR1 and CDR2 (germline): MNHEY, SVGAGI. V dropped 2 bases and J dropped 3 bases, with 11 bases sitting between them. The CDR3 runs to 14 residues.

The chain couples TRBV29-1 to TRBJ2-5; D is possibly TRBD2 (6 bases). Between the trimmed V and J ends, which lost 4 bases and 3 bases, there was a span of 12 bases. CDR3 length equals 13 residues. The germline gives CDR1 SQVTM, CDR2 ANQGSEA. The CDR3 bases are TGCAGCGTTGCGTTGGGCGGGAAAGAGACCCAGTACTTC. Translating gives CSVALGGKETQYF. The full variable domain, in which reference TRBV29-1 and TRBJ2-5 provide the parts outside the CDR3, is SAVISQKPSRDICQRGTSLTIQCQVDSQVTMMFWYRQQPGQSLTLIATANQGSEATYESGFVIDKFPISRPNLTFSTLTVSNMSPEDSSIYLCSVALGGKETQYFGPGTRLLVL.

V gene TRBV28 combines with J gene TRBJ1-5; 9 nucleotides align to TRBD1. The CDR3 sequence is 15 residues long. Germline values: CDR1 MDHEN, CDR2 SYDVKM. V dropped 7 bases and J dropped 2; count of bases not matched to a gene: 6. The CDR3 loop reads CASNTGGDGNQPQHF. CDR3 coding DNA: TGTGCCAGCAATACAGGGGGCGATGGCAATCAGCCCCAGCATTTT.

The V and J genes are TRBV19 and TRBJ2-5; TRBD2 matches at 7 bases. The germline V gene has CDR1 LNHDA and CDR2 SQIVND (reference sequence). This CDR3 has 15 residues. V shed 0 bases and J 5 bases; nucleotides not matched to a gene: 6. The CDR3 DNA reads TGTGCCAGTAGTATAGATGGGAGGGGTCGCGAGACCCAGTACTTC. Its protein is CASSIDGRGRETQYF.

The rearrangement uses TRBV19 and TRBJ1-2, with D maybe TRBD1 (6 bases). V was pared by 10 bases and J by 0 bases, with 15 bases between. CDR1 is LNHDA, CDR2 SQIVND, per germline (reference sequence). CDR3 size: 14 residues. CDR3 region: CATLRGGSNYGYTF. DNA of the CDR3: TGTGCCACCCTGAGAGGGGGATCTAACTATGGCTACACCTTC.